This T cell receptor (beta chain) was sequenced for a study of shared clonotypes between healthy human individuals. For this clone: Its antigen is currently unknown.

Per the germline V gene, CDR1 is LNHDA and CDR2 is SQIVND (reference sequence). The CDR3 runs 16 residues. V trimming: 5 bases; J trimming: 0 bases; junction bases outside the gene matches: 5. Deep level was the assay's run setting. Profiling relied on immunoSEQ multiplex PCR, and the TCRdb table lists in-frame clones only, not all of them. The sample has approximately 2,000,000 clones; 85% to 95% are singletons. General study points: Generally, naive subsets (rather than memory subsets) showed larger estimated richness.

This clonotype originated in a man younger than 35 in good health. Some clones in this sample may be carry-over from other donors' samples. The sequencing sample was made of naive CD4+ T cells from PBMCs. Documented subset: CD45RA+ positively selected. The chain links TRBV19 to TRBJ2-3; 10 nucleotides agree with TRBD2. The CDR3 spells CASSPGLATSTDTQYF. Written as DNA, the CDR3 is TGTGCCAGTAGTCCGGGACTAGCGACAAGCACAGATACGCAGTATTTT.